These 25 T cell receptor beta chains came from one sample sequenced in a study of shared clonotypes between healthy human individuals. Profiled with immunoSEQ multiplex PCR; TCRdb holds only in-frame clones, not every one. The sample includes millions of clones, under 95% of them seen just once. CD45RO-negative CD8 cells positively selected for CCR7 made up the naive population, which excluded terminally differentiated effector memory CD45RA+ cells. Specimen: naive CD8+ T cells from PBMCs. Source of these receptors: a man between 18 and 29 years old in good health. Some clones in this sample may be carry-over from other donors' samples.

The V gene is TRBV6-1, the J gene TRBJ1-1; the D gene is possibly TRBD1 (5 bases). The CDR3 runs 12 residues. Trimming stripped 4 bases from V and 6 bases from J, with 9 bases between. CDR1 is MNHNS and CDR2 is SASEGT in the germline V gene. The CDR3 loop is CASSGLGAEAFF. The CDR3 nucleotides are TGTGCCAGCAGTGGTTTAGGGGCTGAAGCTTTCTTT.

The chain recombines TRBV18 with TRBJ2-7; 7 bases align to TRBD1. The CDR3 runs 14 residues. J lost 3 bases, V lost 2 bases, and 4 bases had no gene match. Germline V gene data show CDR1 as KGHSH and CDR2 as LQKENI. The CDR3 region is CASSPTGASYEQYF. CDR3 coding DNA: TGTGCCAGCTCACCAACAGGGGCCAGCTACGAGCAGTACTTC. The whole variable domain, filled in from reference TRBV18 and TRBJ2-7, reads NAGVMQNPRHLVRRRGQEARLRCSPMKGHSHVYWYRQLPEEGLKFMVYLQKENIIDESGMPKERFSAEFPKEGPSILRIQQVVRGDSAAYFCASSPTGASYEQYFGPGTRLTVT.

For this clone: This specimen includes other DNA sequences encoding the same CDR3. This sequence joins TRBV27 and TRBJ2-1; 9 bases map to TRBD2. Germline CDR1 and CDR2: MNHEY and SMNVEV (reference sequence). J gave up 6 bases and V 5 bases, and 8 bases lay outside the gene matches. The CDR3 is 15 residues long. The CDR3 DNA follows: TGTGCCAGCAGTCCCCTGGCGGGAGGGCCCAATGAGCAGTTCTTC. Protein product: CASSPLAGGPNEQFF.

V and J are TRBV4-1 and TRBJ2-3; unclear D gene. The CDR3 extends over 14 amino acids. CDR1 and CDR2 (germline): MGHRA, YSYEKL. Trimming stripped 2 bases from V and 3 bases from J, with 9 bases between. The CDR3 protein is CASSQIQATDTQYF. CDR3 in DNA: TGCGCCAGCAGCCAAATCCAGGCGACAGATACGCAGTATTTT.

As concerns this clone: The sample holds other DNA sequences that translate to the same CDR3. The chain has TRBV19 and TRBJ2-1; 9 nucleotides line up with TRBD2. The germline V gene encodes CDR1 LNHDA and CDR2 SQIVND (reference sequence). This CDR3 contains 15 residues. V lost 6 bases to trimming and J lost 1 base; unmatched junction nucleotides: 4. The CDR3 sequence: CASSLSGSSYNEQFF. CDR3 DNA sequence: TGTGCCAGTAGCCTTAGCGGGAGTTCCTACAATGAGCAGTTCTTC.

The chain combines TRBV9 with TRBJ2-7; 9 nucleotides agree with TRBD1. The CDR3 has 16 amino acids. Germline V gene sequence: CDR1 SGDLS, CDR2 YYNGEE. Trimming took 2 bases from V and 0 from J; bases not matched to a gene: 6. CDR3 DNA: TGTGCCAGCAGCGTTTCCGGGACAGGGTCCTCCTACGAGCAGTACTTC. Residues: CASSVSGTGSSYEQYF. The whole variable domain, remainder taken from reference TRBV9 and TRBJ2-7, is DSGVTQTPKHLITATGQRVTLRCSPRSGDLSVYWYQQSLDQGLQFLIQYYNGEERAKGNILERFSAQQFPDLHSELNLSSLELGDSALYFCASSVSGTGSSYEQYFGPGTRLTVT.

The gene calls are TRBV7-9 and TRBJ1-2; D uncertain. CDR3 size: 14 residues. CDR1 and CDR2 from the germline V gene are SEHNR and FQNEAQ (reference sequence). Trimming took off 3 bases at V and 2 bases at J, with 10 bases between the two ends. The CDR3 region is CASSFLAENYGYTF. CDR3 DNA sequence: TGTGCCAGCAGCTTTCTGGCAGAAAACTATGGCTACACCTTC. The variable domain in full, with the rest retrieved from reference TRBV7-9 and TRBJ1-2, is DTGVSQNPRHKITKRGQNVTFRCDPISEHNRLYWYRQTLGQGPEFLTYFQNEAQLEKSRLLSDRFSAERPKGSFSTLEIQRTEQGDSAMYLCASSFLAENYGYTFGSGTRLTVV.

The chain uses TRBV12-2 and TRBJ1-3; the table's D call of TRBD1 was not tested on the DNA. TRBV12-2 is labeled a pseudogene. This CDR3 region has 11 residues. The CDR3 DNA reads as TGTGCAAGTCGCCCCAGTAACACCATATATTTT. The encoded protein is CASRPSNTIYF.

The CDR3 DNA follows: TGTGCCAGCCTAGGCGGTGATAGCGCCCCAGGTTCCTACGAGCAGTACTTC. The encoded protein is CASLGGDSAPGSYEQYF. V is TRBV2 and J is TRBJ2-7; possible D gene TRBD2, 5 bases. Germline CDR1 is SNHLY and CDR2 is FYNNEI. The CDR3 runs to 17 residues. V shed 8 bases and J shed 1 base, with 24 bases lying between them.

The rearrangement links TRBV28 to TRBJ1-1; D not certain. This CDR3 is 13 amino acids long. The germline V and J ends were trimmed by 8 bases and 1 base, with 11 bases remaining between them. Germline CDR1 reads MDHEN; CDR2 reads SYDVKM. The CDR3 sequence is CASSPGRNTEAFF. CDR3 bases: TGTGCCAGCTCACCGGGAAGGAACACTGAAGCTTTCTTT. Together with reference TRBV28 and TRBJ1-1, the CDR3 gives the full variable domain: DVKVTQSSRYLVKRTGEKVFLECVQDMDHENMFWYRQDPGLGLRLIYFSYDVKMKEKGDIPEGYSVSREKKERFSLILESASTNQTSMYLCASSPGRNTEAFFGQGTRLTVV.

The chain employs TRBV4-1 and TRBJ2-7, with D maybe TRBD2 (6 bases). Trimming cost V 1 base and J 5 bases, with 12 bases left between them. The CDR3 loop spans 14 amino acids. The germline V gene encodes CDR1 MGHRA and CDR2 YSYEKL. CDR3 loop: CASSQGLESHEQYF. In DNA, the CDR3 is TGCGCCAGCAGCCAAGGACTAGAATCCCACGAGCAGTACTTC.

The chain combines TRBV7-6 with TRBJ2-1; D is unclear. CDR1 is SGHVS, CDR2 FNYEAQ, per germline. The CDR3 runs 18 residues. Trimming stripped 0 bases from V and 7 bases from J, with 22 bases between. CDR3 protein: CASSLAYPLGSSRNEQFF. In DNA, the CDR3 is TGTGCCAGCAGCTTAGCGTACCCACTTGGTAGCTCTAGGAATGAGCAGTTCTTC.

V and J are TRBV7-2 and TRBJ1-2; possibly TRBD1 for D (5 bases). This CDR3 spans 14 amino acids. The V end was cut by 3 bases, the J end by 5 bases, with 13 bases between. The germline gives CDR1 SGHTA, CDR2 FQGNSA. The CDR3 nucleotides read TGTGCCAGCAGCTTTCTCTCCGGGGGGTATGGCTACACCTTC. This gives the protein CASSFLSGGYGYTF.

In regard to this clone: This sample includes further DNA sequences coding for the same CDR3. The CDR3 region has the DNA TGTGCCAGCAGTTACTCAGGCGGAGGAAACACCATATATTTT. Translation gives CASSYSGGGNTIYF. J is TRBJ1-3 and V is TRBV6-5; D is unresolved. V dropped 0 bases and J dropped 4 bases, with 7 bases sitting between them. Germline V gene sequence: CDR1 MNHEY, CDR2 SVGAGI. The CDR3 length is 14 residues.

The CDR3 sequence: CASSLPDRGPNTGELFF. The CDR3 bases are TGTGCCAGCAGCCTACCCGACAGGGGCCCGAACACCGGGGAGCTGTTTTTT. The rearrangement links TRBV5-5 to TRBJ2-2; TRBD1 matches 8 bases. Germline V gives CDR1 SGHKS, CDR2 YYEKEE (reference sequence). The ends lost 4 bases at V and 0 bases at J; junction bases unmatched: 8. The CDR3 extends over 17 amino acids.

The genes are TRBV5-4 and TRBJ2-2; D is unresolved. The CDR3 totals 15 residues. Germline V CDR1 and CDR2: SGHNT, YYREEE (reference sequence). The V and J ends lost 3 bases and 1 base respectively, with 10 bases between them. The CDR3 region is CASSSSTLNTGELFF. DNA for the CDR3: TGTGCCAGCAGCTCGAGTACTTTGAACACCGGGGAGCTGTTTTTT.

This sequence joins TRBV7-3 and TRBJ2-1, with TRBD2 matching 10 bases. V trimming: 5 bases; J trimming: 9 bases; junction bases outside the gene matches: 10. This CDR3 spans 15 amino acids. The germline V gene encodes CDR1 SGHTA and CDR2 FQGTGA. The CDR3 loop reads CASSQISGRLAEQFF. DNA of the CDR3: TGTGCCAGCAGCCAGATTAGCGGGAGGCTGGCTGAGCAGTTCTTC.

V gene TRBV13 combines with J gene TRBJ2-7; D may correspond to TRBD1 or TRBD2 (5 bases each). The CDR3 has 13 residues. V was clipped by 8 bases and J by 3 bases, with 14 bases between them. Looked up from germline, CDR1 is PRHDT and CDR2 is FYEKMQ (reference sequence). Here the CDR3 reads CASAGTGNYEQYF. In nucleotides, the CDR3 is TGTGCCAGCGCCGGGACCGGCAACTACGAGCAGTACTTC. The variable domain in full, with the rest retrieved from reference TRBV13 and TRBJ2-7, is AAGVIQSPRHLIKEKRETATLKCYPIPRHDTVYWYQQGPGQDPQFLISFYEKMQSDKGSIPDRFSAQQFSDYHSELNMSSLELGDSALYFCASAGTGNYEQYFGPGTRLTVT.

This chain joins TRBV27 and TRBJ2-3; no clear D gene. This CDR3 spans 14 amino acids. Trimming shortened V by 8 bases and J by 2 bases, and 14 bases separated the two germline ends. Germline V gene lookup returns CDR1 MNHEY and CDR2 SMNVEV (reference sequence). The DNA of the CDR3 is TGTGCCAGCGCCTCTTCTGGGATCACAGATACGCAGTATTTT. Encoded protein: CASASSGITDTQYF.

This chain joins TRBV21-1 and TRBJ1-1. TRBV21-1 is noted as a pseudogene. The CDR3 spans 18 residues. This chain's CDR3 is CASSKAEVVRHRNTEAFF. The DNA of the CDR3 is TGTGCCAGCAGCAAAGCTGAGGTTGTGAGACACAGGAACACTGAAGCTTTCTTT.

The chain employs TRBV4-1 and TRBJ2-2, with no clear D. CDR3 size: 17 residues. CDR1 is MGHRA, CDR2 YSYEKL, per germline. The germline V and J ends were trimmed by 3 bases and 1 base, with 15 bases remaining between them. The CDR3 nucleotides read TGCGCCAGCAGCCAGAGAAGTGGGGTCTTGAACACCGGGGAGCTGTTTTTT. Protein sequence: CASSQRSGVLNTGELFF.

The chain is built from TRBV5-8 and TRBJ1-2, with a tentative D call TRBD1 (6 bases). In germline, CDR1 is SGHTS, CDR2 YDEGEE. The CDR3 length is 13 residues. V was cut by 2 bases and J by 3 bases, with 8 bases left in between. The CDR3 sequence is CASSFRTDYGYTF. CDR3 nucleotide sequence: TGTGCCAGCAGCTTCCGGACAGACTATGGCTACACCTTC.

This clone was seen just once. The chain couples TRBV7-8 to TRBJ1-5; D not resolved. The V gene lost 6 bases and the J gene lost 3 bases, with 18 bases spanning the gap. Germline V CDR1 and CDR2: SGHVS, FQNEAQ. The CDR3 loop spans 16 amino acids. CDR3 bases: TGTGCCAGCAGTATTTGGGCAGTTCAATCCAATCAGCCCCAGCATTTT. Translated: CASSIWAVQSNQPQHF.

The chain carries TRBV28 and TRBJ2-7; 9 bases agree with TRBD1. The germline gives CDR1 MDHEN, CDR2 SYDVKM. This CDR3 has 16 amino acids. J gave up 9 bases and V 1 base, and 13 bases lay outside the gene matches. This chain's CDR3 is CASSLYRDRVFSGQYF. Here the CDR3 DNA reads TGTGCCAGCAGTTTATACCGGGACAGGGTGTTCTCGGGGCAGTACTTC.

The V and J genes are TRBV5-4 and TRBJ2-5, with TRBD2 matching over 10 bases. This CDR3 spans 15 amino acids. Germline assignment: CDR1 SGHNT and CDR2 YYREEE (reference sequence). V dropped 3 bases and J dropped 5; count of bases not matched to a gene: 7. The DNA for the CDR3 is TGTGCCAGCAGCTCCCGACTAGCGGGCGGGGAGACCCAGTACTTC. It encodes CASSSRLAGGETQYF.